Below are 20 T cell receptor beta chains sequenced from a single sample in a study of blood T cell repertoires in COVID-19. Assay: immunoSEQ multiplex PCR; the TCRdb copy retains only in-frame clones and omits some. The table includes 250,000 to 300,000 clones, under 90% detected once. Sequenced: peripheral blood. The receptor set was obtained from a middle-aged woman who had recovered from COVID-19.

The rearrangement uses TRBV5-1 and TRBJ2-1, with 12 bases aligning to TRBD2. Germline V gene lookup returns CDR1 SGHRS and CDR2 YFSETQ. J was trimmed by 5 bases and V by 3 bases; bases with no gene match: 3. CDR3 size: 15 residues. The CDR3 DNA follows: TGCGCCAGCAGCTACCTAGCGGGGGGGGACAATGAGCAGTTCTTC. Translation gives CASSYLAGGDNEQFF.

The chain recombines TRBV20-1 with TRBJ2-5, with 9 bases identical to TRBD2. The V and J ends lost 6 bases and 1 base, in that order; junction bases with no gene match: 9. The CDR3 consists of 15 residues. Germline V CDR1 and CDR2: DFQATT, SNEGSKA (reference sequence). The CDR3 sequence: CSASRLAVLQETQYF. The CDR3 coding sequence is TGCAGTGCCAGTCGACTAGCGGTCCTCCAAGAGACCCAGTACTTC.

The rearrangement joins TRBV11-2 to TRBJ2-5; weak D call: TRBD2 (7 bases). CDR1 and CDR2 from the germline V gene are SGHAT and FQNNGV. V was pared by 8 bases and J by 2 bases, with 21 bases between. The CDR3 has 16 residues. The DNA for the CDR3 is TGTGCCAGCGTAAAAGAACAGGGCGGGGGTCAAGAGACCCAGTACTTC. As protein: CASVKEQGGGQETQYF. The whole variable domain, filled in from reference TRBV11-2 and TRBJ2-5, reads EAGVAQSPRYKIIEKRQSVAFWCNPISGHATLYWYQQILGQGPKLLIQFQNNGVVDDSQLPKDRFSAERLKGVDSTLKIQPAKLEDSAVYLCASVKEQGGGQETQYFGPGTRLLVL.

For the CDR3, the DNA is TGTGCCAGCAGCTCACTAGCGGGAGGGCCAGGCACCGGGGAGCTGTTTTTT. This sequence encodes CASSSLAGGPGTGELFF. The genes are TRBV7-9 and TRBJ2-2; the match to TRBD2 covers 13 bases. V shed 4 bases, J shed 4 bases, and the junction held 6 bases outside the gene matches. The CDR3 sequence is 17 residues long. Germline lookup yields CDR1 SEHNR and CDR2 FQNEAQ (reference sequence).

The gene calls are TRBV6-2 or TRBV6-3 and TRBJ1-1; TRBD1 aligns across 7 bases. The CDR3 runs 15 residues. The germline V gene has CDR1 MNHEY and CDR2 SVGEGT. V shed 3 bases and J 6 bases; nucleotides not matched to a gene: 10. The CDR3 sequence: CASSYLARGWPEAFF. The DNA for the CDR3 is TGTGCCAGCAGTTATCTGGCCAGGGGGTGGCCTGAAGCTTTCTTT.

The chain is built from TRBV12-5 and TRBJ2-3; no reliable D call. The CDR3 runs 11 residues. Germline CDR1 reads LGHNT; CDR2 reads FRNRAP. V was trimmed by 5 bases and J by 5 bases, leaving 5 bases between them. CDR3 coding DNA: TGTGCTAGTGGTGCAGGAGATACGCAGTATTTT. It translates to CASGAGDTQYF.

This clone was found a few times. The V call is TRBV30, the J call TRBJ1-2; no clear D gene. Germline V CDR1 and CDR2: GTSNPN, SVGIG (reference sequence). Trimming took 0 bases from V and 2 from J, leaving 4 bases between them. The CDR3 length is 12 residues. This CDR3 is CAWSVQNYGYTF. The CDR3 bases are TGTGCCTGGAGTGTCCAAAACTATGGCTACACCTTC. Full variable domain (remainder filled in from reference TRBV30 and TRBJ1-2): SQTIHQWPATLVQPVGSPLSLECTVEGTSNPNLYWYRQAAGRGLQLLFYSVGIGQISSEVPQNLSASRPQDRQFILSSKKLLLSDSGFYLCAWSVQNYGYTFGSGTRLTVV.

This clone occurred once. The rearrangement links TRBV11-3 to TRBJ2-5, with 11 bases matching TRBD1. Germline loops: CDR1 SGHNT, CDR2 YENEEA. This CDR3 comprises 19 residues. With 1 base clipped from V and 1 base from J, the junction kept 11 bases outside the gene matches. In DNA form, the CDR3 reads TGTGCCAGCAGCTTAGCAGTTATCGCGGGACAGGGGGTCCAAGAGACCCAGTACTTC. Protein: CASSLAVIAGQGVQETQYF. Based on the CDR3 plus reference TRBV11-3 and TRBJ2-5, the full variable domain is EAGVVQSPRYKIIEKKQPVAFWCNPISGHNTLYWYLQNLGQGPELLIRYENEEAVDDSQLPKDRFSAERLKGVDSTLKIQPAELGDSAVYLCASSLAVIAGQGVQETQYFGPGTRLLVL.

The rearrangement uses TRBV2 and TRBJ2-7; tentative D call: TRBD1 (6 bases). This CDR3 comprises 13 residues. V was cut by 4 bases and J by 0 bases, with 7 bases left in between. CDR1 is SNHLY, CDR2 FYNNEI, per germline. CDR3 nucleotides: TGTGCCAGCAGTGGGGACATCTCCTACGAGCAGTACTTC. It encodes CASSGDISYEQYF.

The chain carries TRBV18 and TRBJ2-5; 7 bases match TRBD1. The V gene end was trimmed by 1 base and the J gene end by 5 bases; junction bases not matched to a gene: 16. CDR1 is KGHSH and CDR2 is LQKENI in the germline V gene. The CDR3 has 18 residues. CDR3: CASSPRGQVAKDGETQYF. For the CDR3, the DNA is TGTGCCAGCTCACCACGAGGACAGGTGGCTAAAGACGGGGAGACCCAGTACTTC.

V and J are TRBV19 and TRBJ1-3; D is uncertain. The CDR3 runs to 13 residues. The V gene lost 5 bases and the J gene lost 5 bases, with 10 bases spanning the gap. Germline V lookup: CDR1 LNHDA, CDR2 SQIVND (reference sequence). The DNA for the CDR3 is TGTGCCAGTAGTTCCGACACCCGAAACACCATATATTTT. Its protein is CASSSDTRNTIYF.

The chain employs TRBV6-5 and TRBJ2-7, with D maybe TRBD2 (6 bases). Trimming took off 6 bases at V and 0 bases at J, with 15 bases between the two ends. CDR1 and CDR2 (germline): MNHEY, SVGAGI. This CDR3 contains 15 residues. For the CDR3, the DNA is TGTGCCAGCAGCTCGGGACTCGTAAACTCCTACGAGCAGTACTTC. Residues: CASSSGLVNSYEQYF.

This chain links TRBV11-3 with TRBJ2-4, with D tentatively TRBD2 (6 bases). The CDR3 totals 15 residues. The germline CDR1 and CDR2 sequences are SGHNT and YENEEA. Trimming pared 5 bases from V and 8 bases from J, leaving 19 bases between. This chain's CDR3 is CASSDASEGGHIQYF. CDR3 bases: TGTGCCAGCAGCGATGCTAGCGAGGGCGGTCACATTCAGTACTTC.

CDR3 sequence (DNA): TGCAGCGTTGAAACCCCGACAGGGACAACGGCTAGCACAGATACGCAGTATTTT. Its translation is CSVETPTGTTASTDTQYF. V and J are TRBV29-1 and TRBJ2-3; 7 bases are shared with TRBD1. Germline lookup yields CDR1 SQVTM and CDR2 ANQGSEA. Trimming cost V 2 bases and J 0 bases; bases outside gene matches: 14. This CDR3 has 18 residues.

Concerning this clone: The same CDR3 also results from other DNA sequences found in this sample. DNA for the CDR3: TGTGCCACCAGTGACAGGACAGGGGGGACAGATACGCAGTATTTT. It codes for CATSDRTGGTDTQYF. J is TRBJ2-3 and V is TRBV24-1; 10 bases align to TRBD1. The CDR3 covers 15 residues. Germline V gene lookup returns CDR1 KGHDR and CDR2 SFDVKD. The V and J ends lost 4 bases and 3 bases, in that order; junction bases with no gene match: 3.

This clone has just one count. This sequence joins TRBV9 and TRBJ1-1; no reliable D call. Germline V gene sequence: CDR1 SGDLS, CDR2 YYNGEE. CDR3 length equals 13 residues. Trimming pared 4 bases from V and 3 bases from J, leaving 10 bases between. DNA for the CDR3: TGTGCCAGCAGCCCCCGTTCGGACACTGAAGCTTTCTTT. The encoded protein is CASSPRSDTEAFF.

V gene TRBV7-2 combines with J gene TRBJ2-2, with a weak D call TRBD2 (5 bases). Trimming shortened V by 0 bases and J by 6 bases, and 11 bases separated the two germline ends. The CDR3 has 15 amino acids. CDR1 and CDR2 (germline): SGHTA, FQGNSA. CDR3 sequence (DNA): TGTGCCAGCAGCTTAGCGGGAGTAGGTGCCGGGGAGCTGTTTTTT. Encoded protein: CASSLAGVGAGELFF.

The V call is TRBV19, the J call TRBJ2-7; D possibly corresponds to TRBD1 (6 bases). This CDR3 comprises 15 residues. From germline, CDR1 is LNHDA and CDR2 SQIVND (reference sequence). With 0 bases removed from V and 2 bases from J, the gap between germline ends came to 11 bases. DNA for the CDR3: TGTGCCAGTAGTATAGATAAACAGGGCCCCTACGAGCAGTACTTC. It encodes CASSIDKQGPYEQYF.

Only one count was recorded for this clone. The chain joins TRBV3-1 (or the pseudogene TRBV3-2) to TRBJ1-6; D not certain. Germline values: CDR1 LGHDT, CDR2 YNNKEL (reference sequence). Trimming pared 5 bases from V and 10 bases from J, leaving 9 bases between. The CDR3 consists of 12 residues. CDR3 DNA: TGTGCCAGCAGCAGCGGAGGGTCACCCCTCCACTTT. Amino acid sequence: CASSSGGSPLHF.

The chain employs TRBV9 and TRBJ1-5; D call uncertain. The ends were cut back, 4 bases at V and 5 bases at J, with 10 bases in the middle. The CDR3 sequence is 13 residues long. Germline V CDR1 and CDR2: SGDLS, YYNGEE. The CDR3 nucleotides read TGTGCCAGCAGCCCAGACGGGGATCAGCCCCAGCATTTT. It translates to CASSPDGDQPQHF.